This TCR beta chain was found in a study of blood T cell repertoires in COVID-19. In the original processing: Scientists estimated how many nucleated cells there were by amplifying reference gene primers. Method: immunoSEQ multiplex PCR; TCRdb's copy keeps in-frame clones and lacks some. The V and J calls and the clone size are those of that table, but D and trimming were determined from the DNA. The data show a few hundred thousand clones, more than 75% seen once. CDR3 length equals 15 residues. Trimming removed 0 bases from V and 2 bases from J, with 12 bases in between. CDR1 and CDR2 from the germline V gene are SGHRS and YFSETQ. Allocation to cohorts depended on clinical history reported by the participants.

The rearrangement uses TRBV5-1 and TRBJ2-7, with D maybe TRBD2 (7 bases). The sample consisted of PBMCs or T cells enriched from blood (not recorded which). This receptor was obtained from a woman aged 50 to 65 who had been exposed to COVID-19. The CDR3 nucleotides are TGCGCCAGCAGCTTGGTTGCGGGGGCCACCTACGAGCAGTACTTC. Its translation: CASSLVAGATYEQYF.